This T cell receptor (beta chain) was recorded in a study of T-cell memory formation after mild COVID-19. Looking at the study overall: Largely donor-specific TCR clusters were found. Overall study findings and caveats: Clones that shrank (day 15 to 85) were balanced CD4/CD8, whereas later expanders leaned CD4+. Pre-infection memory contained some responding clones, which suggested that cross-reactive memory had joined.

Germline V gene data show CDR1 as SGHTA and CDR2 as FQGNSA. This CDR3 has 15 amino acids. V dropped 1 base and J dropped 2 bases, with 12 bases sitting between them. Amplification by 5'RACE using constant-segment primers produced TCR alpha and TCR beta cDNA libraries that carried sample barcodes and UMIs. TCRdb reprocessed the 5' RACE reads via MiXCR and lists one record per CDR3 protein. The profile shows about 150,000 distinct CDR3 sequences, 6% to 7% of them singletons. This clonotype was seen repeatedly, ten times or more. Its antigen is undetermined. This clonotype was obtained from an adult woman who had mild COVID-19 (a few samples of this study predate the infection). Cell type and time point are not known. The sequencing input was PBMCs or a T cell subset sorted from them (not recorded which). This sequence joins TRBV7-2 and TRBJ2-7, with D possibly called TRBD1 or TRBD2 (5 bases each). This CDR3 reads CASSLGGGPAYEQYF. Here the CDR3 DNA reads TGTGCCAGCAGCTTAGGGGGCGGGCCCGCCTACGAGCAGTACTTC. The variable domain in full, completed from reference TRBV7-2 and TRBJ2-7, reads GAGVSQSPSNKVTEKGKDVELRCDPISGHTALYWYRQSLGQGLEFLIYFQGNSAPDKSGLPSDRFSAERTGGSVSTLTIQRTQQEDSAVYLCASSLGGGPAYEQYFGPGTRLTVT.